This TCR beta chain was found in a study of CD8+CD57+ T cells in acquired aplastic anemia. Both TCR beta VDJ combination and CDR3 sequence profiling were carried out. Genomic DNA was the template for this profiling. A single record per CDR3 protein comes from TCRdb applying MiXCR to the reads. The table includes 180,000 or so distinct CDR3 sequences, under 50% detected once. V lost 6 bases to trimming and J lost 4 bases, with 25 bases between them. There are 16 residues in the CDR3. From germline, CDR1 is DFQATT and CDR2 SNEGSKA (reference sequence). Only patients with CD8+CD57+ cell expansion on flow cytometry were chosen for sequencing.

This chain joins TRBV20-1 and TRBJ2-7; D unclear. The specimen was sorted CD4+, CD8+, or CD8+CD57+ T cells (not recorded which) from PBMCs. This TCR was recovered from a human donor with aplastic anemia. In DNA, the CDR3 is TGCAGTGCCAAGGAATTGTCTTCACCGTCTTCTTACGAGCAGTACTTC. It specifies CSAKELSSPSSYEQYF.